This TCR beta chain is drawn from a study of blood T cell repertoires in COVID-19. Study as a whole: Acute and convalescent COVID-19 samples came from the United States, Italy and Spain. Sample material is recorded as cDNA or gDNA derived from T cells, B-cell-depleted T cells, or PBMCs.

V gave up 11 bases and J gave up 0 bases; unmatched junction bases: 4. Germline loops: CDR1 ENHRY, CDR2 SYGVKD. The CDR3 loop spans 13 amino acids. As handled by the study authors: By means of reference gene primer amplification, nucleated cell counts were estimated. Data came from immunoSEQ multiplex PCR; TCRdb stores just in-frame clones and leaves some out. V and J calls and clone size come straight from that table; D and trimming were deduced from the DNA. The repertoire holds roughly 40,000 clones, around 84% seen once, with around 60% in the top ten. This chain links TRBV10-3 with TRBJ2-3, with 8 positions matching TRBD2. The receptor comes from a man between 70 and 80 years old with acute or convalescent COVID-19. Sequencing input: peripheral blood. CDR3 in amino acids: CASGGASTDTQYF. In DNA form, the CDR3 reads TGTGCCTCCGGGGGGGCTAGCACAGATACGCAGTATTTT.